These T cell receptor beta chains were read from a single sample in a study of technical replicates of blood from four donors. TCRdb's copy holds only in-frame clones and misses some; the assay was immunoSEQ multiplex PCR. Of approximately 10,000 clones in the sample, 93% were seen once. Source material: PBMCs. The receptors were gathered from a human donor in good health. CDR3s include the opening cysteine and the closing phenylalanine or tryptophan. The D gene is left open where the match is weak. A row's size may be missing; if present it is once, few, many or a size class.

J | size | length | D | V | DNA | CDR3
TRBJ2-7 | NA | 13 | NA | TRBV21-1 | TGTGCCAGCAGCACAGACAGTCCCTACGAGCAGTACTTC | CASSTDSPYEQYF
TRBJ2-5 | once | 15 | TRBD2 | TRBV7-2 | TGTGCCAGCAGCCAAGCCGGGACTAGCCAAGAGACCCAGTACTTC | CASSQAGTSQETQYF
TRBJ2-4 | once | 18 | TRBD1 | TRBV28 | TGTGCCAGCAGTTTTGGGACAGGGGCGATAGTAGCCAAAAACATTCAGTACTTC | CASSFGTGAIVAKNIQYF
TRBJ1-5 | NA | 14 | TRBD1 | TRBV30 | TGTGCCTGGAGCGAGGGACAGGGCAATCAGCCCCAGCATTTT | CAWSEGQGNQPQHF
TRBJ1-5 | few | 14 | NA | TRBV6-1 | TGTGCCAGCAGTGAAGCGCAAAGGGGTCAGCCCCAGCATTTT | CASSEAQRGQPQHF
TRBJ2-1 | once | 15 | TRBD2 | TRBV6-5 | TGTGCCAGCAGTTACTCCGGGACTAGGGGGAATGAGCAGTTCTTC | CASSYSGTRGNEQFF
TRBJ1-1 | NA | 13 | NA | TRBV29-1 | TGCAGCGTTGAATCCGATACTAGAACTGAAGCTTTCTTT | CSVESDTRTEAFF
TRBJ2-3 | NA | 14 | TRBD2 | TRBV5-1 | TGCGCCAGCTCGAGCGGGACTGGCACAGATACGCAGTATTTT | CASSSGTGTDTQYF
TRBJ2-7 | once | 14 | NA | TRBV2 | TGTGCCAGCAGCCAACAGGGAATGGAGTACGAGCAGTACTTC | CASSQQGMEYEQYF
TRBJ2-2 | NA | 13 | NA | TRBV11-2 | TGTGCCAGCAGCTTACGAGACACCGGGGAGCTGTTTTTT | CASSLRDTGELFF
TRBJ2-5 | NA | 15 | TRBD2 | TRBV30 | TGTGCCTGGAGTGTGGGTAGCGGGCGGAGGGAGACCCAGTACTTC | CAWSVGSGRRETQYF
TRBJ1-5 | few | 15 | NA | TRBV5-6 | TGTGCCAGCAGCTTGGGTCCGAGCCTCCCGAAGCCCCAGCATTTT | CASSLGPSLPKPQHF
TRBJ2-3 | NA | 17 | TRBD2 | TRBV4-1 | TGCGCCAGCAGCCAAGATAAGGGGACTAGCGGGAGGTATACGCAGTATTTT | CASSQDKGTSGRYTQYF
TRBJ2-3 | NA | 13 | NA | TRBV9 | TGTGCCAGCAGCGTAGGGGCGACAGATACGCAGTATTTT | CASSVGATDTQYF
TRBJ1-1 | NA | 16 | NA | TRBV5-1 | TGCGCCAGCAGCTTGGCCGGTGATGACTCCTACACTGAAGCTTTCTTT | CASSLAGDDSYTEAFF
TRBJ2-7 | NA | 14 | NA | TRBV29-1 | TGCAGCGTTGAGGCCTCCGGGATGGCCTACGAGCAGTACTTC | CSVEASGMAYEQYF
TRBJ2-7 | NA | 14 | NA | TRBV4-2 | TGTGCCAGCAGCCAAGATCAGTCAGATTACGAGCAGTACTTC | CASSQDQSDYEQYF
TRBJ1-1 | NA | 13 | TRBD1 | TRBV27 | TGTGCCAGCAGTTTCATAGACAGGGGGCGAGCTTTCTTT | CASSFIDRGRAFF
TRBJ1-4 | NA | 15 | TRBD1 | TRBV28 | TGTGCCAGCAGTATAGGGACAGCCCTTAATGAAAAACTGTTTTTT | CASSIGTALNEKLFF
TRBJ1-5 | once | 15 | NA | TRBV12-5 | TGTGCTAGTGGCCCCGACAGGAGCCTTAATCAGCCTCAGCATTTT | CASGPDRSLNQPQHF
TRBJ2-1 | NA | 16 | TRBD2 | TRBV7-2 | TGTGCCAGCAGCTGGGGACTAGCGGTGTCCTACAATGAGCAGTTCTTC | CASSWGLAVSYNEQFF
TRBJ1-4 | once | 14 | NA | TRBV19 | TGTGCCAGCCTAGACAGAGCAACTAATGAAAAACTGTTTTTT | CASLDRATNEKLFF
TRBJ2-5 | NA | 17 | TRBD2 | TRBV15 | TGTGCCACCAGCAGAGATGGGAGGGCCGTCTCCCGAGAGACCCAGTACTTC | CATSRDGRAVSRETQYF
TRBJ2-3 | NA | 15 | TRBD1 | TRBV5-1 | TGCGCCAGCAGCCAAGGACAGGGGGCCTCAGATACGCAGTATTTT | CASSQGQGASDTQYF
TRBJ2-7 | NA | 15 | NA | TRBV30 | TGTGCCTGGAGTAGATCGGGTGGTTGGTCCTACGAGCAGTACTTC | CAWSRSGGWSYEQYF
TRBJ1-2 | NA | 13 | NA | TRBV19 | TGTGCCAGTAGCCTTACAACTAACTATGGCTACACCTTC | CASSLTTNYGYTF
TRBJ1-2 | NA | 14 | TRBD1 | TRBV28 | TGTGCCAGCAGTTTCGGCAGGGGGCAGGGTGGCTACACCTTC | CASSFGRGQGGYTF
TRBJ1-5 | NA | 13 | NA | TRBV30 | TGTGCCTGGAGTAAGGGGGACGGTCAGCCCCAGCATTTT | CAWSKGDGQPQHF
TRBJ2-2 | once | 14 | TRBD2 | TRBV27 | TGTGCCAGCAGTTTGTTTAGCGGGATGGGGGAGCTGTTTTTT | CASSLFSGMGELFF
TRBJ2-7 | NA | 14 | TRBD1 | TRBV10-3 | TGTGCCATCAGTCGACAGGGTCAGGGGATGGGGCAGTACTTC | CAISRQGQGMGQYF
TRBJ1-1 | few | 14 | NA | TRBV2 | TGTGCCAGCAGTGTGGGCAGGGGGAACACTGAAGCTTTCTTT | CASSVGRGNTEAFF
TRBJ2-7 | NA | 15 | NA | TRBV9 | TGTGCCAGCAGCCCAGTGGGGGAACGGGGAGGCGAGCAGTACTTC | CASSPVGERGGEQYF
TRBJ1-2 | NA | 16 | TRBD1 | TRBV10-3 | TGTGCCATCGGTTCCGGGACAGGGGGCATCCGCTATGGCTACACCTTC | CAIGSGTGGIRYGYTF
TRBJ2-1 | NA | 15 | TRBD2 | TRBV11-3 | TGTGCCAGCAGCTTAGGGATGGGACTAGCGGATGAGCAGTTCTTC | CASSLGMGLADEQFF
TRBJ2-2 | NA | 19 | TRBD2 | TRBV7-9 | TGTGCCAGCAGCCTAACCGGGACTAGCGGGAGGGTTGGAACCGGGGAGCTGTTTTTT | CASSLTGTSGRVGTGELFF
TRBJ1-2 | NA | 14 | NA | TRBV4-2 | TGTGCCAGCAGCCAAGACTGGGGCAGGGATGGCTACACCTTC | CASSQDWGRDGYTF
TRBJ2-1 | NA | 15 | TRBD2 | TRBV7-7 | TGTGCCAGCAGCGCCTCTAGCGGGACCTACAATGAGCAGTTCTTC | CASSASSGTYNEQFF
TRBJ2-7 | NA | 15 | TRBD2 | TRBV11-2 | TGTGCCAGCAGCGTAGCGGGAGGAAGCTCCTACGAGCAGTACTTC | CASSVAGGSSYEQYF
TRBJ2-3 | NA | 18 | TRBD2 | TRBV4-2 | TGTGCCAGCAGCCTGTGGACTAGCGGGAGGGCCAACGCAGATACGCAGTATTTT | CASSLWTSGRANADTQYF
TRBJ2-7 | NA | 13 | TRBD1 | TRBV18 | TGTGCCAGCGGGGGACAGGGCCCAACCGAGCAGTACTTC | CASGGQGPTEQYF
TRBJ2-5 | NA | 15 | TRBD1 | TRBV5-1 | TGCGCCAGCAGCAGGGGGACAGGGGGCCGAGAGACCCAGTACTTC | CASSRGTGGRETQYF
TRBJ2-1 | NA | 13 | TRBD2 | TRBV6-1 | TGTGCCAGGGGGACTAGCGGGGACAATGAGCAGTTCTTC | CARGTSGDNEQFF
TRBJ2-5 | NA | 14 | TRBD1 | TRBV19 | TGTGCCAGTAGCCCGGGACAGGTCCAAGAGACCCAGTACTTC | CASSPGQVQETQYF
TRBJ2-5 | NA | 13 | NA | TRBV11-2 | TGTGCCAGCAGCTTAAGCCCGTCGGAGACCCAGTACTTC | CASSLSPSETQYF